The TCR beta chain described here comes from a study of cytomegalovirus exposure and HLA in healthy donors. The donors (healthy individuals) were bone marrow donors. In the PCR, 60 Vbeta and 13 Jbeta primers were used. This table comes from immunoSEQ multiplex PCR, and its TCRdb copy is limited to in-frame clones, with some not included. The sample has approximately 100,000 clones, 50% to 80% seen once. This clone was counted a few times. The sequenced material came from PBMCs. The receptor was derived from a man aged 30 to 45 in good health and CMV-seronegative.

CDR3 nucleotides: TGTGCCAGCAGCCCCCGAATAGCGGGACCCACAGATACGCAGTATTTT. Its translation: CASSPRIAGPTDTQYF. The rearrangement joins TRBV7-9 to TRBJ2-3; 8 bases are a match to TRBD2. V shed 5 bases and J 2 bases; nucleotides not matched to a gene: 9. CDR1 is SEHNR and CDR2 is FQNEAQ in the germline V gene (reference sequence). The CDR3 spans 16 residues.